Below are 30 T cell receptor beta chains sequenced from a single sample in a study of OX40 agonist ivuxolimab in advanced cancers. Clones were read by immunoSEQ multiplex PCR, and TCRdb kept only the in-frame ones, dropping some. The sample shows 65,000 to 90,000 clones, roughly 90% of them seen only once. The sequencing here drew on CD4+ or CD8+ T cells sorted from blood, taken in a trial of the OX40 agonist ivuxolimab. The receptors here all came from an adult with an advanced solid tumor such as melanoma, head and neck, liver or kidney cancer.

This chain links TRBV7-9 with TRBJ2-7, with 7 bases matching TRBD1. V gave up 7 bases and J gave up 3 bases; unmatched junction bases: 9. The CDR3 sequence is 14 residues long. Germline values: CDR1 SEHNR, CDR2 FQNEAQ (reference sequence). CDR3 loop: CASISGTAIYEQYF. The DNA for the CDR3 is TGTGCCAGCATTTCCGGGACAGCGATCTACGAGCAGTACTTC.

The chain combines TRBV5-6 with TRBJ2-5; D possibly matches TRBD1 or TRBD2 (5 bases each). With 3 bases removed from V and 2 bases from J, the gap between germline ends came to 11 bases. Germline CDR1 SGHDT, CDR2 YYEEEE. The CDR3 is made up of 14 amino acids. The CDR3 DNA follows: TGTGCCAGCAGCTGGGGCAGGGAGCAAGAGACCCAGTACTTC. Translation gives CASSWGREQETQYF. Using reference TRBV5-6 and TRBJ2-5 for the parts outside the CDR3, the full variable domain is DAGVTQSPTHLIKTRGQQVTLRCSPKSGHDTVSWYQQALGQGPQFIFQYYEEEERQRGNFPDRFSGHQFPNYSSELNVNALLLGDSALYLCASSWGREQETQYFGPGTRLLVL.

The J gene is TRBJ1-2, the V gene TRBV7-8, with TRBD1 as a possible D gene (6 bases). CDR1 is SGHVS, CDR2 FQNEAQ, per germline. V lost 1 base, J lost 4 bases, and 13 bases lay in between. There are 15 residues in the CDR3. CDR3: CASSLDLQGSYGYTF. In DNA form, the CDR3 reads TGTGCCAGCAGCTTAGATCTACAGGGAAGCTATGGCTACACCTTC.

This chain uses TRBV9 with TRBJ1-1; 8 bases match TRBD1. Germline assignment: CDR1 SGDLS and CDR2 YYNGEE. This CDR3 spans 13 amino acids. The J segment lost 5 bases and the V segment lost 3 bases, leaving 3 bases of the junction unmatched. The CDR3: CASSGYRGTEAFF. The CDR3, as DNA: TGTGCCAGCAGCGGCTACAGGGGGACTGAAGCTTTCTTT.

This clone has a handful of counts. V is TRBV10-2 and J is TRBJ1-2; D gene uncertain. Germline lookup yields CDR1 WSHSY and CDR2 SAAADI. There are 13 residues in the CDR3. The V and J ends lost 5 bases and 4 bases respectively, with 11 bases between them. The CDR3 region has the DNA TGCGCCAGCAGTTCGGGTGGCCCCTATGGCTACACCTTC. It codes for CASSSGGPYGYTF.

The gene calls are TRBV27 and TRBJ2-2, with unresolved D. CDR3 length equals 12 residues. V dropped 4 bases and J dropped 2 bases, with 2 bases sitting between them. Germline CDR1 reads MNHEY; CDR2 reads SMNVEV (reference sequence). The CDR3 nucleotides read TGTGCCAGCAGTTACAACACCGGGGAGCTGTTTTTT. Translating gives CASSYNTGELFF.

The chain couples TRBV27 to TRBJ2-1; no clear D gene. The CDR3 length is 16 residues. The germline V and J ends were trimmed by 4 bases and 7 bases, with 20 bases remaining between them. The V gene's germline CDR1 is MNHEY and CDR2 SMNVEV (reference sequence). The CDR3 loop reads CASSSHKEPLPNEQFF. The CDR3 DNA reads as TGTGCCAGCAGTTCCCACAAGGAGCCGCTCCCTAATGAGCAGTTCTTC.

This chain connects TRBV4-1 to TRBJ1-4; no clear D gene. V dropped 0 bases and J dropped 2 bases, with 7 bases sitting between them. CDR1 is MGHRA and CDR2 is YSYEKL in the germline V gene. The length of the CDR3 is 15 residues. The CDR3 bases are TGCGCCAGCAGCCAAGACTGGAGGACTAATGAAAAACTGTTTTTT. Translating it yields CASSQDWRTNEKLFF.

The V call is TRBV9, the J call TRBJ1-6; no firm D call. V lost 0 bases and J lost 6, with 13 bases in between. Germline CDR1 SGDLS, CDR2 YYNGEE. The CDR3 has 16 amino acids. In DNA form, the CDR3 reads TGTGCCAGCAGCGTAGCAAGCCAGCCGGCTAATTCACCCCTCCACTTT. It codes for CASSVASQPANSPLHF.

Turning to this clone: Other DNA sequences in this sample translate to the same CDR3. The chain links TRBV11-3 to TRBJ2-1; D may match TRBD1 or TRBD2 (5 bases each). Germline CDR1 and CDR2: SGHNT and YENEEA. This CDR3 region has 18 residues. Trimming pared 1 base from V and 0 bases from J, leaving 16 bases between. CDR3 loop: CASSLGDLRQSSYNEQFF. The DNA for the CDR3 is TGTGCCAGCAGCTTAGGGGACCTACGACAATCCTCCTACAATGAGCAGTTCTTC.

The genes are TRBV6-4 and TRBJ2-1, with 11 positions matching TRBD2. There are 14 residues in the CDR3. The V gene end was trimmed by 8 bases and the J gene end by 7 bases; junction bases not matched to a gene: 7. Germline CDR1 is MRHNA and CDR2 is SNTAGT. CDR3 region: CASSLAGAGNEQFF. The CDR3 region has the DNA TGTGCCAGCTCACTAGCGGGGGCTGGGAATGAGCAGTTCTTC.

The rearrangement links TRBV27 to TRBJ1-2; D not resolved. Trimming left V 5 bases short and J 2 bases short, with 15 bases between. The CDR3 covers 15 residues. The germline V gene encodes CDR1 MNHEY and CDR2 SMNVEV (reference sequence). CDR3 amino acids: CASSLRGEINYGYTF. CDR3 bases: TGTGCCAGCAGTCTCCGAGGTGAGATAAACTATGGCTACACCTTC.

V usage is TRBV10-3 and J usage is TRBJ1-4; the D gene is possibly TRBD1 (5 bases). Trimming stripped 1 base from V and 0 bases from J, with 9 bases between. The CDR3 length is 16 residues. Germline CDR1 ENHRY, CDR2 SYGVKD. Here the CDR3 reads CAISELWGTTNEKLFF. In DNA, the CDR3 is TGTGCCATCAGTGAGTTATGGGGGACAACTAATGAAAAACTGTTTTTT.

The J gene is TRBJ2-7, the V gene TRBV7-6; the match to TRBD2 covers 14 bases. V lost 4 bases, J lost 6 bases, and 11 bases stayed unmatched. CDR3 size: 17 residues. From germline, CDR1 is SGHVS and CDR2 FNYEAQ. CDR3 nucleotide sequence: TGTGCCAGCAGCTCGTTCCCAGCCGGGACTAGCGGGGGCGAGCAGTACTTC. Protein sequence: CASSSFPAGTSGGEQYF.

This clone was counted once. The J gene is TRBJ2-5, the V gene TRBV27, with D perhaps TRBD2 (5 bases). The J call may be wrong; the DNA end is better matched by TRBJ2-7. The CDR3 totals 13 residues. Germline CDR1 and CDR2: MNHEY and SMNVEV (reference sequence). The CDR3 DNA sequence: TGTGCCAGCAGAGAGGGTTCGAACTACGAGCAGTACTTC. Its protein product is CASREGSNYEQYF.

This sequence joins TRBV29-1 and TRBJ2-3, with D perhaps TRBD1 or TRBD2 (5 bases each). In germline, CDR1 is SQVTM, CDR2 ANQGSEA. The CDR3 is 13 amino acids. V was pared by 6 bases and J by 0 bases, with 10 bases between. CDR3 coding DNA: TGCAGCGTCCGGGACGGAAGCACAGATACGCAGTATTTT. This gives the protein CSVRDGSTDTQYF.

V usage is TRBV10-3 and J usage is TRBJ1-2; tentatively, D is TRBD1 (5 bases). This CDR3 has 14 residues. The germline V gene has CDR1 ENHRY and CDR2 SYGVKD. Trimming removed 3 bases at V and 6 bases at J, with 14 bases between. DNA of the CDR3: TGTGCCATCAGTGACCCGGGGGGGAGGGATGGCTACACCTTC. It is translated as CAISDPGGRDGYTF.

The chain's CDR3 is CASSLGWGNNGYTF. CDR3 nucleotides: TGCGCCAGCAGCTTGGGATGGGGGAACAATGGCTACACCTTC. The chain combines TRBV5-1 with TRBJ1-2; D might be TRBD1 (5 bases). This CDR3 spans 14 amino acids. The germline gives CDR1 SGHRS, CDR2 YFSETQ. V was trimmed by 0 bases and J by 6 bases, leaving 12 bases between them.

This chain joins TRBV29-1 and TRBJ1-2, with no clear D. The V gene lost 3 bases and the J gene lost 6 bases, with 8 bases spanning the gap. Germline loops: CDR1 SQVTM, CDR2 ANQGSEA. CDR3 length equals 11 residues. The CDR3 sequence: CSVDGVNGYTF. The CDR3 nucleotides are TGCAGCGTTGACGGGGTGAATGGCTACACCTTC.

This chain links TRBV7-2 with TRBJ2-3; TRBD2 might be the D (5 bases). The V gene's germline CDR1 is SGHTA and CDR2 FQGNSA. The germline V and J ends were trimmed by 5 bases and 0 bases, with 12 bases remaining between them. This CDR3 region has 15 residues. CDR3 nucleotides: TGTGCCAGCAGCCCAAGCGGAGGTAGCACAGATACGCAGTATTTT. This gives the protein CASSPSGGSTDTQYF.

The chain has TRBV6-1 and TRBJ2-5, with 9 bases fitting TRBD2. CDR3 length: 16 residues. Germline assignment: CDR1 MNHNS and CDR2 SASEGT. Trimming removed 2 bases from V and 2 bases from J; junction bases left unmatched: 6. CDR3: CASSELTSGLQETQYF. The CDR3 DNA reads as TGTGCCAGCAGTGAACTGACTAGCGGCTTACAAGAGACCCAGTACTTC.

V usage is TRBV9 and J usage is TRBJ1-1; maybe TRBD1 (6 bases). The CDR3 has 18 residues. Per germline, CDR1 SGDLS and CDR2 YYNGEE. Between the trimmed V and J ends, which lost 2 bases and 1 base, there was a span of 21 bases. The CDR3 protein is CASSVGVGIQGPNTEAFF. In nucleotides, the CDR3 is TGTGCCAGCAGCGTTGGAGTAGGGATACAGGGCCCGAACACTGAAGCTTTCTTT.

The chain links TRBV5-8 to TRBJ2-3; TRBD2 is a possible D gene (5 bases). This CDR3 region has 10 residues. V was trimmed by 4 bases and J by 10 bases, leaving 7 bases between them. The germline CDR1 and CDR2 sequences are SGHTS and YDEGEE. The CDR3, as DNA: TGTGCCAGCAGCCCGAGGGCGCAGTATTTT. Translated: CASSPRAQYF.

The chain recombines TRBV10-3 with TRBJ2-1, with TRBD2 identical over 10 bases. Germline lookup yields CDR1 ENHRY and CDR2 SYGVKD. CDR3 length equals 17 residues. Trimming removed 3 bases from V and 3 bases from J; junction bases left unmatched: 8. The CDR3 protein is CAISETIAGGLYNEQFF. CDR3 bases: TGTGCCATCAGTGAAACAATAGCGGGGGGTCTCTACAATGAGCAGTTCTTC.

About this clone itself: Other DNA sequences within the sample encode an identical CDR3. The chain combines TRBV6-4 with TRBJ2-3, with 11 bases fitting TRBD2. Trimming removed 3 bases from V and 1 base from J; junction bases left unmatched: 0. This CDR3 is built from 15 residues. Germline V gene lookup returns CDR1 MRHNA and CDR2 SNTAGT. For the CDR3, the DNA is TGTGCCAGCAGTGAGACTAGCGGGGGCACAGATACGCAGTATTTT. Its protein is CASSETSGGTDTQYF.

The V and J genes are TRBV19 and TRBJ2-1; 7 nucleotides align to TRBD1. The CDR3 consists of 15 residues. V lost 10 bases to trimming and J lost 0 bases; unmatched junction nucleotides: 9. CDR1 is LNHDA and CDR2 is SQIVND in the germline V gene (reference sequence). The CDR3 DNA is TGTGCCACTACAGGGGAACTGAGCTCCTACAATGAGCAGTTCTTC. Translation gives CATTGELSSYNEQFF.

The J gene is TRBJ2-5, the V gene TRBV7-9; no definite D call. This CDR3 spans 12 amino acids. Germline V gene sequence: CDR1 SEHNR, CDR2 FQNEAQ (reference sequence). Trimming left V 5 bases short and J 5 bases short, with 9 bases between. CDR3 loop: CASSPPVETQYF. Written as DNA, the CDR3 is TGTGCCAGCAGCCCCCCGGTGGAGACCCAGTACTTC.

The chain is built from TRBV27 and TRBJ1-1; 12 nucleotides line up with TRBD1. V shed 4 bases and J 8 bases; nucleotides not matched to a gene: 8. The CDR3 is 15 amino acids. Germline values: CDR1 MNHEY, CDR2 SMNVEV (reference sequence). The CDR3 DNA reads as TGTGCCAGCAGTTCTCAAACCGGGACAGGGGGCGAAGCTTTCTTT. Translated: CASSSQTGTGGEAFF.

This chain connects TRBV21-1 to TRBJ1-2. TRBV21-1 is recorded as a pseudogene. The CDR3 contains 16 residues. CDR3 in amino acids: CASSKAPGGQNYGYTF. CDR3 nucleotides: TGTGCCAGCAGCAAAGCCCCCGGGGGTCAGAACTATGGCTACACCTTC.

The rearrangement joins TRBV6-6 to TRBJ2-1; TRBD2 aligns across 8 bases. The V segment lost 11 bases and the J segment 4 bases; nucleotides outside the gene matches: 7. The CDR3 runs 13 residues. Germline V lookup: CDR1 MNHNY, CDR2 SVGAGI (reference sequence). This chain's CDR3 is CAASGGAYNEQFF. The CDR3 DNA is TGTGCCGCCTCGGGAGGGGCATACAATGAGCAGTTCTTC.